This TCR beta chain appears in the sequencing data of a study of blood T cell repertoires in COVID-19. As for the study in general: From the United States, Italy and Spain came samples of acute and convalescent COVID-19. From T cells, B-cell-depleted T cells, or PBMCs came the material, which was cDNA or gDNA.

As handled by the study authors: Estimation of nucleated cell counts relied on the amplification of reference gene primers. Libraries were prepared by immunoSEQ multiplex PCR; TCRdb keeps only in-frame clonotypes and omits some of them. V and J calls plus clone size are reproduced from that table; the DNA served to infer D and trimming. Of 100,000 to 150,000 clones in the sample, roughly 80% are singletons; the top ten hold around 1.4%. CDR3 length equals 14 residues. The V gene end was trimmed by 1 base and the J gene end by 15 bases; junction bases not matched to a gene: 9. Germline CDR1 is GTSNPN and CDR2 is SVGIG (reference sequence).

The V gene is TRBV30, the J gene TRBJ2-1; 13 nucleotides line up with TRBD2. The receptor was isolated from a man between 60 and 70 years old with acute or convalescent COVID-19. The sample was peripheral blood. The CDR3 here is CAWSAPGLAGVMFF. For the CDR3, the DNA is TGTGCCTGGAGTGCCCCAGGACTAGCGGGAGTTATGTTCTTC.